These 21 T cell receptor beta chains were sequenced from one sample in a study of beta chain features in type 1 diabetes. Findings and limits, study-wide: Across all four CD4+ subsets, people with type 1 diabetes showed modestly shorter TCRB CDR3s.

Reverse transcribing all isolated RNA meant expressed TCRB transcripts were sequenced. Profiled with immunoSEQ multiplex PCR; TCRdb holds only in-frame clones, not every one. The sample has some 350,000 clones; roughly 12% are singletons. These receptors have no identified antigens. Sequenced sample: naive CD4+ T cells from blood. The receptors originated from a young woman with type 1 diabetes.

V usage is TRBV10-3 and J usage is TRBJ2-3; no clear D gene. The CDR3 consists of 14 residues. From germline, CDR1 is ENHRY and CDR2 SYGVKD. The V end lost 0 bases, the J end lost 2 bases, and 6 bases lay between the germline ends. The CDR3 protein is CAISESAATDTQYF. In DNA, the CDR3 is TGTGCCATCAGTGAGTCGGCTGCCACAGATACGCAGTATTTT.

This clone was seen more than once but under ten times. The chain employs TRBV27 and TRBJ1-5; D is perhaps TRBD1 (6 bases). Germline loops: CDR1 MNHEY, CDR2 SMNVEV (reference sequence). V lost 4 bases, J lost 2 bases, and 21 bases lay in between. There are 18 residues in the CDR3. Written as DNA, the CDR3 is TGTGCCAGCAGTTACCGGACAACAGGGAATCAAGGCAATCAGCCCCAGCATTTT. Translating gives CASSYRTTGNQGNQPQHF.

This clone came up a few times. The chain is built from TRBV7-2 and TRBJ2-3; 10 positions match TRBD2. J was trimmed by 14 bases and V by 1 base; bases with no gene match: 9. This CDR3 region has 14 residues. Germline CDR1 is SGHTA and CDR2 is FQGNSA. CDR3 protein: CASSLGTSGAGRYF. CDR3 DNA sequence: TGTGCCAGCAGCTTAGGTACTAGCGGGGCCGGAAGGTATTTT. Full variable domain (remainder filled in from reference TRBV7-2 and TRBJ2-3): GAGVSQSPSNKVTEKGKDVELRCDPISGHTALYWYRQSLGQGLEFLIYFQGNSAPDKSGLPSDRFSAERTGGSVSTLTIQRTQQEDSAVYLCASSLGTSGAGRYFGPGTRLTVL.

The chain links TRBV18 to TRBJ2-7; D not resolved. The CDR3 consists of 13 residues. The germline V gene encodes CDR1 KGHSH and CDR2 LQKENI. The V and J ends lost 3 bases and 2 bases respectively, with 8 bases between them. The DNA of the CDR3 is TGTGCCAGCTCACCCGCGGCGGCCTACGAGCAGTACGTC. Its protein product is CASSPAAAYEQYV.

The V call is TRBV5-4, the J call TRBJ1-1; D gene unclear. This CDR3 has 16 residues. The germline V and J ends were trimmed by 0 bases and 0 bases, with 12 bases remaining between them. The germline V gene has CDR1 SGHNT and CDR2 YYREEE (reference sequence). The CDR3 DNA reads TGTGCCAGCAGCTTGGGGGCGGACTCGATGAACACTGAAGCTTTCTTT. This translates into CASSLGADSMNTEAFF. The full variable domain, completed using reference TRBV5-4 and TRBJ1-1, is ETGVTQSPTHLIKTRGQQVTLRCSSQSGHNTVSWYQQALGQGPQFIFQYYREEENGRGNFPPRFSGLQFPNYSSELNVNALELDDSALYLCASSLGADSMNTEAFFGQGTRLTVV.

The rearrangement uses TRBV7-2 and TRBJ1-1; D call uncertain. Germline values: CDR1 SGHTA, CDR2 FQGNSA. V was shortened by 3 bases and J by 4 bases, with 9 bases between the two germline ends. The CDR3 is 13 amino acids. For the CDR3, the DNA is TGTGCCAGCAGCTTCACGGAGGTCACTGAAGCTTTCTTT. Translating it yields CASSFTEVTEAFF.

The CDR3 coding sequence is TGTGCCAGCAGCCCCAGGCGGGGCTCCTACAATGAGCAGTTCTTC. It specifies CASSPRRGSYNEQFF. The chain is built from TRBV7-8 and TRBJ2-1; possible D gene TRBD2, 6 bases. This CDR3 is 15 amino acids long. Trimming removed 5 bases from V and 0 bases from J, with 11 bases in between. The V gene's germline CDR1 is SGHVS and CDR2 FQNEAQ.

This chain joins TRBV4-3 and TRBJ2-2; the D gene is possibly TRBD2 (6 bases). Deletions cut 0 bases from V and 4 bases from J, with 12 bases between. The CDR3 sequence is 16 residues long. Germline CDR1 reads LGHNA; CDR2 reads YSLEER. Here the CDR3 DNA reads TGCGCCAGCAGCCAAGAAGTCGGGAGAAGCACCGGGGAGCTGTTTTTT. As protein: CASSQEVGRSTGELFF.

The genes are TRBV5-4 and TRBJ2-7; 8 bases fit TRBD2. V gave up 4 bases and J gave up 5 bases; unmatched junction bases: 11. CDR1 and CDR2 from the germline V gene are SGHNT and YYREEE (reference sequence). The length of the CDR3 is 15 residues. CDR3 sequence reads: CASSQSAGARHEQYV. The CDR3 bases are TGTGCCAGCAGCCAATCAGCGGGAGCCAGACACGAGCAGTACGTC.

The J gene is TRBJ1-1, the V gene TRBV30; 7 bases are shared with TRBD1. From germline, CDR1 is GTSNPN and CDR2 SVGIG (reference sequence). Germline trimming cut 2 bases from V and 3 bases from J; bases unmatched to any gene: 3. The CDR3 is made up of 13 amino acids. The CDR3 DNA sequence: TGTGCCTGGAGTAGGGACAGACACACTGAAGCTTTCTTT. Translation: CAWSRDRHTEAFF.

This clone was detected a few times. The CDR3 loop reads CASSLVVAGPSDTQYF. CDR3 DNA sequence: TGTGCCAGCAGCTTGGTAGTAGCGGGACCTTCGGATACGCAGTATTTT. This chain uses TRBV5-4 with TRBJ2-3, with 8 bases lining up with TRBD2. V lost 0 bases to trimming and J lost 6 bases; unmatched junction nucleotides: 9. In germline, CDR1 is SGHNT, CDR2 YYREEE (reference sequence). The CDR3 consists of 16 residues.

This clone was counted a few times. The J gene is TRBJ2-2, the V gene TRBV5-1; D may be TRBD1 (6 bases). CDR3 size: 15 residues. V dropped 0 bases and J dropped 7 bases, with 13 bases sitting between them. Germline V gene data show CDR1 as SGHRS and CDR2 as YFSETQ. The CDR3 spells CASSLGEQGYGELFF. The CDR3 nucleotides are TGCGCCAGCAGCTTGGGAGAACAGGGTTACGGGGAGCTGTTTTTT.

This chain connects TRBV4-2 to TRBJ2-7; perhaps TRBD1 as D (6 bases). Trimming pared 1 base from V and 0 bases from J, leaving 13 bases between. Per the germline V gene, CDR1 is LGHNA and CDR2 is YNFKEQ. There are 16 residues in the CDR3. The CDR3 DNA follows: TGTGCCAGCAGCCAAGCGGGACACGAGGGCTCCTACGAGCAGTACTTC. It specifies CASSQAGHEGSYEQYF.

The chain joins TRBV27 to TRBJ2-2, with TRBD2 matching over 11 bases. The CDR3 is 15 residues long. The V gene's germline CDR1 is MNHEY and CDR2 SMNVEV (reference sequence). After removal of 3 bases from V and 7 bases from J, the junction contained 4 bases not matched to a gene. The CDR3 spells CASSLLAGGVGELFF. CDR3 coding DNA: TGTGCCAGCAGTTTGCTAGCGGGAGGTGTCGGGGAGCTGTTTTTT.

This clone was recorded a few times. The chain carries TRBV5-6 and TRBJ2-1, with D tentatively TRBD1 (6 bases). CDR1 is SGHDT, CDR2 YYEEEE, per germline. This CDR3 region has 11 residues. Trimming left V 5 bases short and J 12 bases short, with 12 bases between. The CDR3 spells CASSLGGGQFF. CDR3 nucleotides: TGTGCCAGCAGTCTAGGGGGTGGGCAGTTCTTC.

The CDR3 sequence: CASSEGLAKNIQYF. The CDR3 DNA follows: TGTGCCAGCAGTGAAGGACTAGCCAAAAACATTCAGTACTTC. This chain uses TRBV2 with TRBJ2-4, with D hard to call. The CDR3 consists of 14 residues. Trimming stripped 1 base from V and 0 bases from J, with 4 bases between. The germline V gene encodes CDR1 SNHLY and CDR2 FYNNEI.

This clone was seen a few times. The chain carries TRBV2 and TRBJ1-1; unclear D gene. Germline-derived CDR1 and CDR2 are SNHLY and FYNNEI. This CDR3 is 16 amino acids long. The ends were cut back, 7 bases at V and 0 bases at J, with 18 bases in the middle. CDR3 amino acids: CASIKGRRLMNTEAFF. DNA of the CDR3: TGTGCCAGCATCAAAGGGAGGAGATTAATGAACACTGAAGCTTTCTTT.

This clone was counted only a few times. The chain joins TRBV7-7 to TRBJ2-7, with D maybe TRBD2 (5 bases). CDR3 length: 13 amino acids. Between the trimmed V and J ends, which lost 0 bases and 5 bases, there was a span of 8 bases. CDR1 is SSHAT, CDR2 FNYEAQ, per germline (reference sequence). CDR3 DNA sequence: TGTGCCAGCAGCTTAGCGGGAGCCAACGAGCAGTACTTC. Encoded protein: CASSLAGANEQYF. Drawing the rest from reference TRBV7-7 and TRBJ2-7, the complete variable domain is GAGVSQSPRYKVTKRGQDVTLRCDPISSHATLYWYQQALGQGPEFLTYFNYEAQPDKSGLPSDRFSAERPEGSISTLTIQRTEQRDSAMYRCASSLAGANEQYFGPGTRLTVT.

The chain joins TRBV6-6 to TRBJ1-2, with 9 nucleotides matching TRBD1. V lost 5 bases to trimming and J lost 4 bases; unmatched junction nucleotides: 2. Germline loops: CDR1 MNHNY, CDR2 SVGAGI (reference sequence). This CDR3 has 13 residues. The CDR3 spells CASSVQGAYGYTF. The CDR3 DNA sequence: TGTGCCAGCAGTGTACAGGGGGCCTATGGCTACACCTTC.

The sample holds a few counts of this clone. The V gene is TRBV28, the J gene TRBJ2-1; 9 bases are a match to TRBD2. Trimming cost V 7 bases and J 7 bases; bases outside gene matches: 8. The length of the CDR3 is 14 residues. Germline V gene lookup returns CDR1 MDHEN and CDR2 SYDVKM. The CDR3 DNA reads TGTGCCAGCAAAGGCGGGAGGGCCGGGAATGAGCAGTTCTTC. Amino acids: CASKGGRAGNEQFF. The complete variable domain, with remaining parts taken from reference TRBV28 and TRBJ2-1, reads DVKVTQSSRYLVKRTGEKVFLECVQDMDHENMFWYRQDPGLGLRLIYFSYDVKMKEKGDIPEGYSVSREKKERFSLILESASTNQTSMYLCASKGGRAGNEQFFGPGTRLTVL.

V is TRBV9 and J is TRBJ2-5; 7 bases match TRBD1. This CDR3 is built from 14 residues. Trimming removed 4 bases from V and 0 bases from J; junction bases left unmatched: 3. Germline lookup yields CDR1 SGDLS and CDR2 YYNGEE. Here the CDR3 DNA reads TGTGCCAGCAGCAAAGGGACAGACCAAGAGACCCAGTACTTC. This translates into CASSKGTDQETQYF.